This T cell receptor (beta chain) appears in the sequencing data of a study of shared clonotypes between healthy human individuals. Study observations and caveats: Represented diversity, genetic and exposure-history alike, was limited by few donors. Deeper or shallower sequencing was expected to change how clonotypes are shared among donors.

Points on this clone: The antigen is unknown. The same CDR3 arises from other DNA sequences in this sample as well.

Genomic DNA of each subset was evenly split across several immunoSEQ plates. In the source study's methods: Quality scores were absent from the junction-only immunoSEQ sequences, so filtering differed. Assay used: immunoSEQ multiplex PCR; TCRdb lists only in-frame clones, some missing. V, J and clone size derive from that table, while D and trimming were established from the DNA sequence. Among some 500,000 clones listed, roughly 78% were seen once. The sequence derives from a woman aged 40-49 years in good health. Some clones in this sample may be carry-over from other donors' samples. Sequencing was carried out using PBMCs.

CDR3 region: CATSREGVSYEQYF. As DNA, the CDR3 is TGTGCCACCAGCAGAGAGGGGGTAAGCTACGAGCAGTACTTC. The V call is TRBV15, the J call TRBJ2-7; D is perhaps TRBD1 or TRBD2 (5 bases each). V lost 0 bases to trimming and J lost 3 bases, with 9 bases between them. Germline V gene sequence: CDR1 LNHNV, CDR2 YYDKDF (reference sequence). CDR3 size: 14 residues. The whole variable domain, remainder taken from reference TRBV15 and TRBJ2-7, is DAMVIQNPRYQVTQFGKPVTLSCSQTLNHNVMYWYQQKSSQAPKLLFHYYDKDFNNEADTPDNFQSRRPNTSFCFLDIRSPGLGDTAMYLCATSREGVSYEQYFGPGTRLTVT.